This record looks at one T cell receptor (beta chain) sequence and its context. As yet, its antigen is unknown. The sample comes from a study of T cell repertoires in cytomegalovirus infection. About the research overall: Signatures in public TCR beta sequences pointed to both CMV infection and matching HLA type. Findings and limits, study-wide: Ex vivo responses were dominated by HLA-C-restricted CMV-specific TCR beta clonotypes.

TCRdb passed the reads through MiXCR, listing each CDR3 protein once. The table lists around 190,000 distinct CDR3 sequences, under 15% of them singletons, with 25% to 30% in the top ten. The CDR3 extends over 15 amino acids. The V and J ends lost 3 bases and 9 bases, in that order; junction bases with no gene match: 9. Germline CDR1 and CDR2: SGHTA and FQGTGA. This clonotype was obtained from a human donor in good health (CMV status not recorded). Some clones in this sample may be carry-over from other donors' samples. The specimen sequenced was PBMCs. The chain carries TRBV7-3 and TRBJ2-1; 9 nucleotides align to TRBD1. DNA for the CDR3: TGTGCCAGCAGCTTGGGACAGGGTTCGGCGGGTGAGCAGTTCTTC. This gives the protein CASSLGQGSAGEQFF.